This TCR beta chain was recorded in a study of regulatory T cells in long-lasting Graves disease. Across the whole study: Antithyroid drugs had been given to newly diagnosed Graves' patients for under 3 months.

The CDR3 runs to 15 residues. Looked up from germline, CDR1 is SGHTA and CDR2 is FQGTGA. TCR beta libraries were built with iRepertoire HTBI primers and Arm-PCR of CDR3 regions. MiXCR, run by TCRdb on the multiplex PCR reads, gives a single entry per CDR3 protein. The table shows 350,000 to 450,000 distinct CDR3 sequences, with around 14% occurring only once. Points on this clonotype: At one of its ends the junction is not consistent with the germline gene, which may arise from a read error.

Specified time point: newly diagnosed GD, antithyroid drugs for less than 3 months. PBMC RNA served as the TCR library source. Separately, the same data were catalogued under a study of T cells in Graves' hyperthyroidism and ophthalmopathy.

The sample was peripheral blood mononuclear cells (PBMCs), taken at new diagnosis, from a patient treated with antithyroid drugs. The V gene is TRBV7-3, the J gene TRBJ2-1, with TRBD2 identical over 9 bases. The receptor was derived from a woman aged 30 to 39 with Graves disease. In nucleotides, the CDR3 is TGTGCCAGCAGCTTAACACTAGCGGGTTACAATAAGCAGTTCTTC. Amino acid sequence: CASSLTLAGYNKQFF.